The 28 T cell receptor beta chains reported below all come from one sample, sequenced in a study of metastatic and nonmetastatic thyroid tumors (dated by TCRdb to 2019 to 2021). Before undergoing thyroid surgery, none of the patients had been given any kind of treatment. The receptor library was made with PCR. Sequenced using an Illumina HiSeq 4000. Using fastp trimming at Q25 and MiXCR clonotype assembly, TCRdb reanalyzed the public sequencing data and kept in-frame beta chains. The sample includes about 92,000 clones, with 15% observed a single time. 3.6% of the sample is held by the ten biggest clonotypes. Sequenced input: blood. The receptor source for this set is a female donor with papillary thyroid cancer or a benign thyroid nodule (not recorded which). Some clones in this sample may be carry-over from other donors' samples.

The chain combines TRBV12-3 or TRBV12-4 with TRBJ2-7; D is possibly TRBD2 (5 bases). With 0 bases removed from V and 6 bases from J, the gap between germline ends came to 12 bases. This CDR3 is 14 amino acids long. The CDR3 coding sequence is TGTGCCAGCAGTTTAGCGCAGGCGGCGGGCGAGCAGTACTTC. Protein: CASSLAQAAGEQYF.

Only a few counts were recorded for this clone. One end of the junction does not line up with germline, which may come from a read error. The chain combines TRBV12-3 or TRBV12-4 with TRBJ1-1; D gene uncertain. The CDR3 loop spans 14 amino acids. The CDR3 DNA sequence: TGTGCCAGCAGTCAAAGGGTGAGCGACACTGAGGCTTTCTTT. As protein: CASSQRVSDTEAFF.

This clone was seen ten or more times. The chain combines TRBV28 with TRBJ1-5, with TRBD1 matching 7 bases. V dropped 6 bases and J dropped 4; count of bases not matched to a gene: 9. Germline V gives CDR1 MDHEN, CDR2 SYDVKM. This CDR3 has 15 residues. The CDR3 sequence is CASSPRQGRNQPQHF. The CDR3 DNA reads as TGTGCCAGCAGCCCCCGACAGGGACGAAATCAGCCCCAGCATTTT.

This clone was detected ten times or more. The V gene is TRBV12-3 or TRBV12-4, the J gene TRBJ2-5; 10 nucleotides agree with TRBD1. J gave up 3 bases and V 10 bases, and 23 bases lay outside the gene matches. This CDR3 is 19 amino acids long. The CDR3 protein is CAITKPDRGRGQPKETQYF. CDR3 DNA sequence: TGTGCCATCACAAAGCCCGACAGGGGGCGCGGTCAGCCGAAAGAGACCCAGTACTTC.

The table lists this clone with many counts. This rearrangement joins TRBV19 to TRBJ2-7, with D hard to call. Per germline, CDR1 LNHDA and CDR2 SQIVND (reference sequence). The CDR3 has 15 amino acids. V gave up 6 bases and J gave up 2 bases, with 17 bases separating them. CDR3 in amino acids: CASSQTLGWAYEQYF. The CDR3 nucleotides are TGTGCCAGTAGCCAAACGCTCGGATGGGCCTACGAGCAGTACTTC.

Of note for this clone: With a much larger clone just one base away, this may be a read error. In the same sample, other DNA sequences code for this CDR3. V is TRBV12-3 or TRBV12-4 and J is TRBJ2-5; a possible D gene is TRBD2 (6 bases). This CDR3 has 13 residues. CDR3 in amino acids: CASSLGGLETQYF. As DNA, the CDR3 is TGTGCAAGCAGTTTGGGGGGTTTAGAGACCCAGTACTTC.

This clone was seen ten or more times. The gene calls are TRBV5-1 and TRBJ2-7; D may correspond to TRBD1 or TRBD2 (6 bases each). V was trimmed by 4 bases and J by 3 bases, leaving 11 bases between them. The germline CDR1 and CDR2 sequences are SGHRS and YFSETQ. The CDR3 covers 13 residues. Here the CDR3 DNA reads TGCGCCAGCAGCCCGAGGGGGGACTACGAGCAGTACTTC. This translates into CASSPRGDYEQYF.

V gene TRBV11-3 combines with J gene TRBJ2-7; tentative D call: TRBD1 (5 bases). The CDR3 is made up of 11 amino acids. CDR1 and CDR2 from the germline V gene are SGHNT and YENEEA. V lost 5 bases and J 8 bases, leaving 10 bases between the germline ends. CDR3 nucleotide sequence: TGTGCCAGCAGCCAGCTGGGGCAGCAGTACTTC. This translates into CASSQLGQQYF. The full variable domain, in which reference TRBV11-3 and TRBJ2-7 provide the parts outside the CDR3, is EAGVVQSPRYKIIEKKQPVAFWCNPISGHNTLYWYLQNLGQGPELLIRYENEEAVDDSQLPKDRFSAERLKGVDSTLKIQPAELGDSAVYLCASSQLGQQYFGPGTRLTVT.

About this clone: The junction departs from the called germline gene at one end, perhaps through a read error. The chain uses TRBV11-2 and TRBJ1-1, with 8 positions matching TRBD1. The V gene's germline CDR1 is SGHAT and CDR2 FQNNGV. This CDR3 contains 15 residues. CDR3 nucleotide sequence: TGTGCCAACAGCGGGAACAGGGGGAGGTGGGATGGAGCTTTCTTT. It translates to CANSGNRGRWDGAFF.

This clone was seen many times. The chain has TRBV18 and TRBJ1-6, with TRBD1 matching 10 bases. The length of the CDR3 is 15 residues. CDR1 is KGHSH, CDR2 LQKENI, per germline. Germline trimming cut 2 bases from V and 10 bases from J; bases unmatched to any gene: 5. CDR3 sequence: CASSPRQGAISPLHF. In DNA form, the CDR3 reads TGTGCCAGCTCACCAAGACAGGGGGCAATATCACCCCTCCACTTT.

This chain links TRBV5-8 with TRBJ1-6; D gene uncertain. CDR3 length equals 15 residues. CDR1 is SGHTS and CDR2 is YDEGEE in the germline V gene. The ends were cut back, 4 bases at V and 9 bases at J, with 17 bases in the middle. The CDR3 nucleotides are TGTGCCAGCAGCCCCGCCGTGTTGGGCCTTTCACCCCTCCACTTT. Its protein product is CASSPAVLGLSPLHF.

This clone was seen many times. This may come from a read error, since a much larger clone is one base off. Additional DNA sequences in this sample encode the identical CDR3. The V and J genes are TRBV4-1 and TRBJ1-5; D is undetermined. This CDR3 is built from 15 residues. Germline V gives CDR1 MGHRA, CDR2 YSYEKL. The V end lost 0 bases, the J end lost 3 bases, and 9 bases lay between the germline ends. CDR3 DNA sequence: TGCGCCAGCAGCCAAGATCGGAGGGACAATCAGCCCCAGCATTTT. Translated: CASSQDRRDNQPQHF.

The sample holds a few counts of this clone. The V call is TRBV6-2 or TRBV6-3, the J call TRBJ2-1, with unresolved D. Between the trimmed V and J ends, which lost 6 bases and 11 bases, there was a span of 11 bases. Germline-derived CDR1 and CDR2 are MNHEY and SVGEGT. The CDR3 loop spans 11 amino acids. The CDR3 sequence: CASSLVSQQFF. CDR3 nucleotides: TGTGCCAGCAGCCTCGTCAGCCAGCAGTTCTTC.

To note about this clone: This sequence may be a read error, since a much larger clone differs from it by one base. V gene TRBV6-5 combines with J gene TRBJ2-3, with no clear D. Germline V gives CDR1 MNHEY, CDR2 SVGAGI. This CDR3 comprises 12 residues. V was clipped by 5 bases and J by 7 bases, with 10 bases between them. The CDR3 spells CASSVSEYTQYF. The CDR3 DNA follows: TGTGCCAGCAGTGTCTCGGAGTATACGCAGTATTTT.

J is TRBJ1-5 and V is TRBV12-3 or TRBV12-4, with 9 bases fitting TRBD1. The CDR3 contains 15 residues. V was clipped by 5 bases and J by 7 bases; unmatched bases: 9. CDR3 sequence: CASSPPGTGRQPQHF. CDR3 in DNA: TGTGCCAGCAGTCCTCCGGGGACAGGGAGACAGCCCCAGCATTTT.

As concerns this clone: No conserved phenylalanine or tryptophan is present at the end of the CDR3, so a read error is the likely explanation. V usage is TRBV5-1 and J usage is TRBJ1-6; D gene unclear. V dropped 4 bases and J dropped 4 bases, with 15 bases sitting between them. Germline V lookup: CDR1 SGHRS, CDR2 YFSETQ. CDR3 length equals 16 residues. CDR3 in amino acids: CASSPGGVTYNSPLHS. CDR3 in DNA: TGCGCCAGCAGCCCCGGCGGGGTTACTTATAATTCACCCCTCCACTCT.

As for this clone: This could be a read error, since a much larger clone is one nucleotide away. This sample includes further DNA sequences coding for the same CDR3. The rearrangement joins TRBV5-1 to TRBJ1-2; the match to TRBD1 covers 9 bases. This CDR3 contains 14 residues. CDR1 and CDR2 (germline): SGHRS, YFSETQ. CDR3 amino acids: CASSWERGTGGYTF. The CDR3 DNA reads TGCGCCAGCAGCTGGGAGCGGGGTACAGGGGGCTACACGTTC.

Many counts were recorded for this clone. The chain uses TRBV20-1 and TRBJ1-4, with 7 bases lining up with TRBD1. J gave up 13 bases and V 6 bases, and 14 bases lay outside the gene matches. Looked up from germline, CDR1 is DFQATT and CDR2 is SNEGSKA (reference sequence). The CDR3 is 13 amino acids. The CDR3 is CSATRQGEQVLFF. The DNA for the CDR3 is TGCAGTGCGACTCGACAGGGTGAGCAAGTACTGTTTTTT.

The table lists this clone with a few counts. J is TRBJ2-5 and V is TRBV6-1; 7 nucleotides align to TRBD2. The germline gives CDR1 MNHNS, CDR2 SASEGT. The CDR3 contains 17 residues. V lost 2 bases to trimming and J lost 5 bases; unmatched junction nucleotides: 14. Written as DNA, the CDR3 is TGTGCCAGCAGTGAAAGTTCGGACTATCGGGGGGTGGAGACCCAGTACTTC. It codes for CASSESSDYRGVETQYF.

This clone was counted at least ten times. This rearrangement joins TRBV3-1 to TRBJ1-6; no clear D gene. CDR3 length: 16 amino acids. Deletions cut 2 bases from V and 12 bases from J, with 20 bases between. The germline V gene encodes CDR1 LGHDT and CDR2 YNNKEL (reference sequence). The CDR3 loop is CASSQRAVTVEGPLHF. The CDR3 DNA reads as TGTGCCAGCAGCCAAAGAGCAGTCACCGTCGAAGGACCCCTCCACTTT.

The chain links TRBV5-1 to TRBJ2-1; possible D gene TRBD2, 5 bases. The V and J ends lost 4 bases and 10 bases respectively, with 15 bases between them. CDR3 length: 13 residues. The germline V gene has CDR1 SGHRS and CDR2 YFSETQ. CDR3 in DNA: TGCGCCAGCAGCGCCATACGGGGTCTAGAGCAGTTCTTC. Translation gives CASSAIRGLEQFF.

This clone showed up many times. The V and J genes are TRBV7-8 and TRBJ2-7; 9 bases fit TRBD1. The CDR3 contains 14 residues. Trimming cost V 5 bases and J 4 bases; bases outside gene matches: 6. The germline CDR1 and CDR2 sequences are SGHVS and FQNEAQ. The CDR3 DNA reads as TGTGCCAGCAGCCTTCTAGGACAGGGGTACGAGCAGTACTTC. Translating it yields CASSLLGQGYEQYF.

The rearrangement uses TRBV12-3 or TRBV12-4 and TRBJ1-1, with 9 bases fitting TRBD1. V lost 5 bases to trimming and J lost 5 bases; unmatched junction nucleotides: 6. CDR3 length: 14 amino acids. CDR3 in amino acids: CASSARTGVTEAFF. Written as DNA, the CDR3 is TGTGCCAGCAGTGCCCGGACAGGGGTTACTGAAGCTTTCTTT.

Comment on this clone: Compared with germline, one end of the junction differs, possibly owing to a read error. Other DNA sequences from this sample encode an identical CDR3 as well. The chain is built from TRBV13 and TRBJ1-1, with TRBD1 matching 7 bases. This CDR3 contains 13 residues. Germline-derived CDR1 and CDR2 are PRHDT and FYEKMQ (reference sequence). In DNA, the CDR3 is TGCGCCAGCAGCCTCGAGGGGGCCACTGAAGCTTTCTTT. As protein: CASSLEGATEAFF.

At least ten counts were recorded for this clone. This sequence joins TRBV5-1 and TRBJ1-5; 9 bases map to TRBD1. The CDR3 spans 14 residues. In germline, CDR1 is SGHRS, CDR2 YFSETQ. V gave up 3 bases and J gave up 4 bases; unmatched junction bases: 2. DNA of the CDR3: TGCGCCAGCAGCTCTGGGACAGGGAATCAGCCCCAGCATTTT. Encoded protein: CASSSGTGNQPQHF.

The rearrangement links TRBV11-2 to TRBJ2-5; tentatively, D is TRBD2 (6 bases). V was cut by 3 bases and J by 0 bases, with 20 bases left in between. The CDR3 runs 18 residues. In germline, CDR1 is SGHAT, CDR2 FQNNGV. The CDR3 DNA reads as TGTGCCAGCAGCTTCCTAGCGAGGGGCCATACGTACCAAGAGACCCAGTACTTC. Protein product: CASSFLARGHTYQETQYF.

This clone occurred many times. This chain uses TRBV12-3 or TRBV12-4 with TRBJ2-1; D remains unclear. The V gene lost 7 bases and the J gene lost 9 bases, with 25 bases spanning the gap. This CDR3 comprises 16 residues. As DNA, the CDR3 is TGTGCCAGCATCTCTTTCTCGCCTCCTACTTTCTCTGAGCAGTTCTTC. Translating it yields CASISFSPPTFSEQFF.

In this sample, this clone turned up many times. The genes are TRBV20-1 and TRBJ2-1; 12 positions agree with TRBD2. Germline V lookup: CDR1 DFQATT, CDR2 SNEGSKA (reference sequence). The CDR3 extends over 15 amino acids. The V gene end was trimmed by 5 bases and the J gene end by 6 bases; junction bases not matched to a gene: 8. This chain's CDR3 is CSAGPLAGGPNEQFF. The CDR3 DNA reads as TGCAGTGCTGGCCCACTAGCGGGGGGCCCCAATGAGCAGTTCTTC.